The 24 T cell receptor beta chains below all came from one sample that was sequenced in a study of blood T cell repertoires in COVID-19. Here immunoSEQ multiplex PCR was the method, and the copy in TCRdb shows in-frame clones only, minus some. The table includes 250,000 or so clones, roughly 90% detected once. Sequenced: peripheral blood. The receptor source for this set is a middle-aged woman who had recovered from COVID-19.

This clone was counted a single time. This chain uses TRBV5-1 with TRBJ2-3, with 12 bases lining up with TRBD2. Germline loops: CDR1 SGHRS, CDR2 YFSETQ. This CDR3 comprises 16 residues. The ends lost 4 bases at V and 6 bases at J; junction bases unmatched: 9. Here the CDR3 reads CASSRGLAGNGDTQYF. CDR3 bases: TGCGCCAGCAGCCGGGGACTAGCGGGCAATGGGGATACGCAGTATTTT.

The chain carries TRBV9 and TRBJ2-1, with TRBD2 matching over 8 bases. The junction had 9 bases not matched to a gene; V was cut back by 3 bases and J by 4 bases. Germline CDR1 and CDR2: SGDLS and YYNGEE. The CDR3 extends over 16 amino acids. The CDR3 sequence: CASSALSGSSYNEQFF. CDR3 in DNA: TGTGCCAGCAGCGCTCTAAGCGGGAGTTCATACAATGAGCAGTTCTTC. Filled out from reference TRBV9 and TRBJ2-1, the complete variable domain reads DSGVTQTPKHLITATGQRVTLRCSPRSGDLSVYWYQQSLDQGLQFLIQYYNGEERAKGNILERFSAQQFPDLHSELNLSSLELGDSALYFCASSALSGSSYNEQFFGPGTRLTVL.

This chain links TRBV10-3 with TRBJ2-3, with 7 bases aligning to TRBD2. The CDR3 consists of 16 residues. Looked up from germline, CDR1 is ENHRY and CDR2 is SYGVKD. The junction had 6 bases not matched to a gene; V was cut back by 3 bases and J by 0 bases. CDR3 amino acids: CAISDALADSTDTQYF. The CDR3 DNA sequence: TGTGCCATCAGTGACGCCCTAGCGGATAGCACAGATACGCAGTATTTT.

This chain uses TRBV6-6 with TRBJ1-5; 7 positions match TRBD1. Per germline, CDR1 MNHNY and CDR2 SVGAGI (reference sequence). V lost 6 bases, J lost 4 bases, and 6 bases stayed unmatched. The CDR3 has 14 amino acids. CDR3 in amino acids: CASRSDRVNQPQHF. The CDR3 DNA reads TGTGCCAGCAGGAGCGACAGGGTAAATCAGCCCCAGCATTTT.

The rearrangement joins TRBV7-9 to TRBJ2-5, with 10 bases matching TRBD2. CDR1 SEHNR and CDR2 FQNEAQ come from the germline V gene (reference sequence). Germline trimming cut 5 bases from V and 7 bases from J; bases unmatched to any gene: 13. The CDR3 loop spans 16 amino acids. CDR3 loop: CASSPPGLADQGTQYF. CDR3 sequence (DNA): TGTGCCAGCAGCCCACCCGGACTAGCGGACCAGGGGACCCAGTACTTC.

This chain links TRBV28 with TRBJ2-7; 8 nucleotides align to TRBD2. Germline-derived CDR1 and CDR2 are MDHEN and SYDVKM. CDR3 length: 13 residues. Trimming removed 10 bases from V and 2 bases from J; junction bases left unmatched: 7. The CDR3: CATRLAKTYEQYF. In DNA form, the CDR3 reads TGTGCCACCCGACTAGCGAAAACCTACGAGCAGTACTTC.

The V and J genes are TRBV7-8 and TRBJ2-3; D possibly corresponds to TRBD2 (8 bases). CDR3 length: 15 amino acids. Trimming took off 3 bases at V and 6 bases at J, with 16 bases between the two ends. Germline lookup yields CDR1 SGHVS and CDR2 FQNEAQ. The CDR3 sequence is CASSFSREGADTQYF. CDR3 bases: TGTGCCAGCAGCTTCTCCCGGGAGGGGGCGGATACGCAGTATTTT.

The chain is built from TRBV5-1 and TRBJ1-1; D call uncertain. This CDR3 is 16 amino acids long. Germline lookup yields CDR1 SGHRS and CDR2 YFSETQ. V was cut by 3 bases and J by 1 base, with 16 bases left in between. The CDR3 here is CASSSHTGDSNTEAFF. The CDR3 DNA reads TGCGCCAGCAGCTCTCACACCGGGGATTCGAACACTGAAGCTTTCTTT.

The chain uses TRBV5-5 and TRBJ2-2, with 8 bases lining up with TRBD1. V was clipped by 4 bases and J by 0 bases; unmatched bases: 2. Looked up from germline, CDR1 is SGHKS and CDR2 is YYEKEE (reference sequence). The CDR3 extends over 15 amino acids. CDR3 nucleotides: TGTGCCAGCAGCGGACAGGGCACGAACACCGGGGAGCTGTTTTTT. This codes for CASSGQGTNTGELFF.

The chain has TRBV3-1 (or the pseudogene TRBV3-2) and TRBJ1-1, with 8 positions matching TRBD1. V gave up 4 bases and J gave up 3 bases; unmatched junction bases: 10. Germline CDR1 reads LGHDT; CDR2 reads YNNKEL (reference sequence). This CDR3 has 16 residues. CDR3 in amino acids: CASSPHPGQGDTEAFF. Here the CDR3 DNA reads TGTGCCAGCAGCCCGCACCCAGGACAGGGAGACACTGAAGCTTTCTTT.

The CDR3 sequence is CASSEFSGASGYNEQFF. The CDR3 DNA reads as TGTGCCAGCAGTGAATTTAGCGGGGCTAGCGGATACAATGAGCAGTTCTTC. This chain joins TRBV6-1 and TRBJ2-1; 8 positions agree with TRBD2. With V trimmed by 2 bases and J by 4 bases, 10 bases remained unmatched. This CDR3 is built from 17 residues. The germline V gene has CDR1 MNHNS and CDR2 SASEGT.

The rearrangement links TRBV5-4 to TRBJ1-1; D might be TRBD1 (5 bases). Trimming removed 5 bases from V and 6 bases from J, with 17 bases in between. The CDR3 covers 14 residues. Germline CDR1 SGHNT, CDR2 YYREEE (reference sequence). CDR3 in DNA: TGTGCCAGCAGTCGGGACGGTGGAGGGGCTGAAGCTTTCTTT. Translating it yields CASSRDGGGAEAFF.

The chain links TRBV20-1 to TRBJ1-2, with TRBD1 matching over 7 bases. Germline lookup yields CDR1 DFQATT and CDR2 SNEGSKA (reference sequence). There are 11 residues in the CDR3. The trim removed 8 bases at V and 2 bases at J, leaving 2 bases unmatched. The CDR3 is CSSGQNYGYTF. DNA of the CDR3: TGCAGTTCGGGACAGAACTATGGCTACACCTTC.

The rearrangement links TRBV5-1 to TRBJ2-1; 14 nucleotides agree with TRBD2. V shed 4 bases, J shed 4 bases, and the junction held 4 bases outside the gene matches. Germline V lookup: CDR1 SGHRS, CDR2 YFSETQ. The CDR3 has 16 residues. CDR3 in amino acids: CASSTGLAGGYNEQFF. The CDR3 region has the DNA TGCGCCAGCAGCACCGGACTAGCGGGAGGTTACAATGAGCAGTTCTTC.

The chain joins TRBV7-3 to TRBJ2-7, with 13 bases aligning to TRBD2. The germline CDR1 and CDR2 sequences are SGHTA and FQGTGA. The V segment lost 3 bases and the J segment 6 bases; nucleotides outside the gene matches: 11. This CDR3 spans 17 amino acids. The CDR3 nucleotides are TGTGCCAGCAGCTTGGGCGGACTAGCGGGAGATTTTTGCGAGCAGTACTTC. Its translation: CASSLGGLAGDFCEQYF.

The chain carries TRBV11-3 and TRBJ2-1, with 11 bases that match TRBD2. Germline CDR1 is SGHNT and CDR2 is YENEEA. After removal of 0 bases from V and 2 bases from J, the junction contained 0 bases not matched to a gene. This CDR3 spans 16 amino acids. The CDR3 loop reads CASSLELAGAYNEQFF. The CDR3 DNA is TGTGCCAGCAGCTTAGAACTAGCGGGAGCCTACAATGAGCAGTTCTTC.

The chain couples TRBV28 to TRBJ2-5; 9 bases line up with TRBD2. Germline loops: CDR1 MDHEN, CDR2 SYDVKM. V lost 6 bases to trimming and J lost 6 bases; unmatched junction nucleotides: 8. The CDR3 is made up of 14 amino acids. In DNA, the CDR3 is TGTGCCAGCAGCTTACTAGCGGGTGGAAAGACCCAGTACTTC. It specifies CASSLLAGGKTQYF.

This clone was observed once. The V and J genes are TRBV3-1 (or the pseudogene TRBV3-2) and TRBJ2-6; 10 nucleotides line up with TRBD1. The CDR3 has 18 amino acids. Unmatched junction bases numbered 11, after V lost 6 bases and J lost 3 bases. Germline CDR1 LGHDT, CDR2 YNNKEL (reference sequence). The CDR3 reads CASSRSGTGVGGANVLTF. In DNA, the CDR3 is TGTGCCAGCAGTCGCTCCGGGACAGGGGTCGGTGGGGCCAACGTCCTGACTTTC.

This clone was detected only once. The chain has TRBV6-1 and TRBJ1-2; D gene unclear. The CDR3 covers 17 residues. Between the trimmed V and J ends, which lost 0 bases and 7 bases, there was a span of 21 bases. Per germline, CDR1 MNHNS and CDR2 SASEGT. CDR3 sequence (DNA): TGTGCCAGCAGTGAAGCGTTCTCCCCTGACGGGAGCCTTGGCTACACCTTC. Residues: CASSEAFSPDGSLGYTF.

Of note for this clone: This sample includes further DNA sequences coding for the same CDR3. This chain connects TRBV18 to TRBJ2-2; 7 nucleotides line up with TRBD1. The CDR3 contains 15 residues. Germline trimming cut 3 bases from V and 5 bases from J; bases unmatched to any gene: 6. Germline CDR1 KGHSH, CDR2 LQKENI. CDR3 in amino acids: CASSPRDSLTGELFF. In nucleotides, the CDR3 is TGTGCCAGCTCACCCCGGGACAGCCTAACCGGGGAGCTGTTTTTT.

J is TRBJ1-3 and V is TRBV27, with D maybe TRBD1 (6 bases). The V gene's germline CDR1 is MNHEY and CDR2 SMNVEV (reference sequence). Trimming took 4 bases from V and 0 from J, leaving 22 bases between them. The CDR3 is 19 residues long. CDR3 sequence (DNA): TGTGCCAGCAGTTGGACCGGGACATTTTCATGGCTCTCTGGAAACACCATATATTTT. Its protein product is CASSWTGTFSWLSGNTIYF.

The J gene is TRBJ2-3, the V gene TRBV3-1 (or the pseudogene TRBV3-2); 10 bases map to TRBD2. Germline-derived CDR1 and CDR2 are LGHDT and YNNKEL (reference sequence). This CDR3 has 17 residues. Trimming removed 3 bases from V and 2 bases from J; junction bases left unmatched: 8. The CDR3 sequence: CASSHLGLAASTDTQYF. The CDR3 DNA is TGTGCCAGCAGCCACCTTGGACTAGCGGCCTCCACAGATACGCAGTATTTT.

This clone showed up just once. V is TRBV5-1 and J is TRBJ1-1; 9 bases align to TRBD1. The CDR3 is made up of 15 amino acids. Trimming took 2 bases from V and 3 from J; bases not matched to a gene: 5. CDR1 is SGHRS and CDR2 is YFSETQ in the germline V gene. The DNA of the CDR3 is TGCGCCAGCAGCTTACAGGGGGCGGTGGACACTGAAGCTTTCTTT. It translates to CASSLQGAVDTEAFF.

J is TRBJ2-2 and V is TRBV6-4, with TRBD1 identical over 7 bases. The CDR3 extends over 16 amino acids. The germline V gene encodes CDR1 MRHNA and CDR2 SNTAGT. With V trimmed by 2 bases and J by 0 bases, 3 bases remained unmatched. In DNA form, the CDR3 reads TGTGCCAGCAGTGACCACACAGGGGCGAACACCGGGGAGCTGTTTTTT. It specifies CASSDHTGANTGELFF.